This note documents a single T cell receptor beta chain sequence. Using immunoSEQ multiplex PCR, the repertoire was profiled, and TCRdb retains in-frame clones only, with some absent. The sample records about 16,000 clones, 90% to 95% being singletons. This entry comes from a study of blood T cell repertoires in COVID-19. The germline V gene encodes CDR1 SNHLY and CDR2 FYNNEI. Trimming stripped 5 bases from V and 2 bases from J, with 16 bases between. CDR3 length: 15 residues. V gene TRBV2 combines with J gene TRBJ2-7, with D perhaps TRBD1 (5 bases). This clonotype originated in a man aged 55 to 70 with active COVID-19. Sequencing was carried out using peripheral blood. In DNA form, the CDR3 reads TGTGCCAGCAGTACACAGGACCCGCCGCCCTACGAGCAGTACTTC. It specifies CASSTQDPPPYEQYF.